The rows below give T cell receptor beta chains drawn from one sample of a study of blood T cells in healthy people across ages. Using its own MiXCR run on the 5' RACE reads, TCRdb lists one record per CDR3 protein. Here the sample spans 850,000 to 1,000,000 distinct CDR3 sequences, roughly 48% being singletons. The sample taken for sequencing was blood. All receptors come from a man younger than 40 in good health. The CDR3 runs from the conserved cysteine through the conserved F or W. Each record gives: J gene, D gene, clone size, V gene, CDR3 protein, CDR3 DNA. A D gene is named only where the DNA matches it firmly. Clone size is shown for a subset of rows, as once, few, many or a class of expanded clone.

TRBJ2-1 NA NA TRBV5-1 CASSLEAASSHNEQFF TGCGCCAGCAGCTTGGAGGCGGCTAGCTCCCACAATGAGCAGTTCTTC
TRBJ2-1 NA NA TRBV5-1 CASSPTGGGNEQFF TGCGCCAGCAGCCCAACGGGGGGCGGGAATGAGCAGTTCTTC
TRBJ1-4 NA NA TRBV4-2 CASSQDHGLELFF TGTGCCAGCAGCCAAGATCACGGTTTAGAACTGTTTTTT
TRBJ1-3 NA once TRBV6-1 CASSAAGLPGNTIYF TGTGCCAGCAGTGCGGCCGGGTTGCCCGGAAACACCATATATTTT
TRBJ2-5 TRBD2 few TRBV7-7 CASSLSGGEQETQYF TGTGCTAGCAGCCTTAGCGGGGGGGAACAAGAGACCCAGTACTTC
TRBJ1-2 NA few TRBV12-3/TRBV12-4 CASSFTGSNYGYTF TGTGCCAGCAGTTTTACAGGAAGTAACTATGGCTACACCTTC
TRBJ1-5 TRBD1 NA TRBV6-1 CASSVDRVGQPQHF TGTGCCAGCAGTGTTGACAGGGTAGGGCAGCCCCAGCATTTT
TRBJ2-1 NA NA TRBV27 CASTLPPQNSDSLRNNEQFF TGTGCCAGCACCCTACCTCCGCAGAATAGCGACTCCCTACGAAACAATGAGCAGTTCTTC
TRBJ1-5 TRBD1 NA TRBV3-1 CASSPSGQAWAPQHF TGTGCCAGCAGCCCTTCAGGACAGGCCTGGGCGCCCCAGCATTTT
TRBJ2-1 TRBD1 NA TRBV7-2 CASIGQGKDNEQFF TGTGCCAGCATCGGACAGGGGAAGGACAATGAGCAGTTCTTC
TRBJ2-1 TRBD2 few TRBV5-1 CASSFGGGTYNEQFF TGCGCCAGCAGCTTTGGCGGGGGAACCTACAATGAGCAGTTCTTC
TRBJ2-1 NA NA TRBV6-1 CAGTQDGSSYNEQFF TGTGCCGGTACCCAAGACGGGAGCTCCTACAATGAGCAGTTCTTC
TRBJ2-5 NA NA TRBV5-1 CASSLAVDSQETQYF TGCGCCAGCAGCTTGGCCGTCGACAGCCAAGAGACCCAGTACTTC
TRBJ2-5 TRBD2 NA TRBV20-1 CSARTSWKTQYF TGCAGTGCCAGGACTAGCTGGAAGACCCAGTACTTC
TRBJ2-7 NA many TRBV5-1 CASSLDPIYEQYF TGCGCCAGCAGCTTGGATCCGATCTACGAGCAGTACTTC
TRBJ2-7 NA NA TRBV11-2 CASSLVLAYYGYEQYF TGTGCCAGCAGCTTAGTTCTGGCATACTACGGGTACGAGCAGTACTTC
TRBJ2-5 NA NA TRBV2 CASIRAQETQYF TGTGCCAGCATCAGAGCTCAAGAGACCCAGTACTTT
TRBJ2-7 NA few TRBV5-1 CASSLLEAPDDTYEQYF TGCGCCAGCAGCTTGCTTGAGGCACCAGACGATACCTACGAGCAGTACTTC
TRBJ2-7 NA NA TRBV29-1 CSVVRPGGVTYEQYF TGCAGCGTTGTGAGGCCAGGGGGGGTAACCTACGAGCAGTACTTC
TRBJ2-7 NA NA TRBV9 CASSVDGLLDEQYF TGTGCCAGCAGCGTAGATGGGCTGTTGGACGAGCAGTACTTC